The present TCR beta chain was sequenced within a study of Ad26.COV2.S vaccination and SARS-CoV-2 variants. Whole-study results and caveats: Vaccine and placebo recipients had comparable breadth of non-spike TCRs.

Only in-frame clones appear in the TCRdb table, and some are missing; sequencing was by immunoSEQ multiplex PCR. The sample lists around 400,000 clones, around four fifths occurring once. A note on this clone: Its antigen is undetermined.

The V end lost 6 bases, the J end lost 8 bases, and 13 bases lay between the germline ends. This CDR3 has 11 amino acids. Germline values: CDR1 DFQATT, CDR2 SNEGSKA (reference sequence). Documented treatment: over 15 received Ad26.COV2.S at low or high dose, single or two shots; a few received placebo; per-sample allocation not given. Day 63 after the first injection of vaccine or placebo was the sampling time. The sequence was collected from a person aged 18 to 59 who received the Ad26.COV2.S COVID-19 vaccine or a placebo. This sequence joins TRBV20-1 and TRBJ1-2; D is unresolved. This sample comprised peripheral blood, obtained in a trial of Ad26.COV2.S vaccine versus placebo. DNA of the CDR3: TGCAGTGCCATCGAGGCGGGCGGCTACACCTTC. Amino acids: CSAIEAGGYTF.